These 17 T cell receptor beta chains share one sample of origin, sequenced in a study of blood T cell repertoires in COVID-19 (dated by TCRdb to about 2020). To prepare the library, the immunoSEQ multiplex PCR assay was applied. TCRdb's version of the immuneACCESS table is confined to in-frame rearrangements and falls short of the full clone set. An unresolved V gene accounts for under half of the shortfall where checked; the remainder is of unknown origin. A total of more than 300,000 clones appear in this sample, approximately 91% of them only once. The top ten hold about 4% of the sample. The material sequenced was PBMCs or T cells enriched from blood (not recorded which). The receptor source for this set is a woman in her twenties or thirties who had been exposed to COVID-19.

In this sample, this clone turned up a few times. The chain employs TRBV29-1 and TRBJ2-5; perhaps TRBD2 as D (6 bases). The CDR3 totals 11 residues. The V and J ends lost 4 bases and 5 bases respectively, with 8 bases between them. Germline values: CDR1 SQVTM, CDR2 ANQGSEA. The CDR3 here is CSVAGGETQYF. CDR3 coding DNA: TGCAGCGTTGCAGGAGGGGAGACCCAGTACTTC.

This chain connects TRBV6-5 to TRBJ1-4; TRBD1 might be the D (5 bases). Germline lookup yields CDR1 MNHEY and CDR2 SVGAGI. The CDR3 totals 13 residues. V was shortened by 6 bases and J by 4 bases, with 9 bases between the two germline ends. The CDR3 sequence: CASSPGGNEKLFF. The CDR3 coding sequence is TGTGCCAGCAGCCCCGGGGGTAATGAAAAACTGTTTTTT.

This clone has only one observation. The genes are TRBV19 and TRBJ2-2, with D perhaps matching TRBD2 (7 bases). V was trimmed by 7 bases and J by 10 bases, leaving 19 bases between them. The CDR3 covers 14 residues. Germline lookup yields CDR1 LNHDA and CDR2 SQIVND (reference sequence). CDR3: CASKGGRGFEELFF. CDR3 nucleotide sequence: TGTGCCAGTAAAGGGGGGAGGGGTTTCGAGGAGCTGTTTTTT.

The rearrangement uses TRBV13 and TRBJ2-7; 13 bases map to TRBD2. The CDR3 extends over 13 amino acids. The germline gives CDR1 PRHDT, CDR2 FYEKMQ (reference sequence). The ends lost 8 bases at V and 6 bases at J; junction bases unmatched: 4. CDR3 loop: CASSTSGGLEQYF. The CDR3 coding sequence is TGTGCCAGCTCGACTAGCGGGGGGCTCGAGCAGTACTTC.

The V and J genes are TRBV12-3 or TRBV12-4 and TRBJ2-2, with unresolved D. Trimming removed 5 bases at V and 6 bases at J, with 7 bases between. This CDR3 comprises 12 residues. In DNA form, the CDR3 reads TGTGCCAGCAGTCCTGGCCCCGGGGAGCTGTTTTTT. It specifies CASSPGPGELFF.

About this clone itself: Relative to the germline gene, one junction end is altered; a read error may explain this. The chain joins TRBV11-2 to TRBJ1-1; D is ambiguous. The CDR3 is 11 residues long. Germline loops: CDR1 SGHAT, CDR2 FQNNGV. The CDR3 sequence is CASSLISPHYF. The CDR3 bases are TGTGCCAGCAGCTTAATATCGCCGCACTATTTT. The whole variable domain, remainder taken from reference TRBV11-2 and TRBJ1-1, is EAGVAQSPRYKIIEKRQSVAFWCNPISGHATLYWYQQILGQGPKLLIQFQNNGVVDDSQLPKDRFSAERLKGVDSTLKIQPAKLEDSAVYLCASSLISPHYFGQGTRLTVV.

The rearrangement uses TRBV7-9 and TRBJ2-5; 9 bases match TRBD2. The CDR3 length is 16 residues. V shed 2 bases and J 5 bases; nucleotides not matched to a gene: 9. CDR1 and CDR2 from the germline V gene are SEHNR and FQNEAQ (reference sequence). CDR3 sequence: CASSLLRLAGMETQYF. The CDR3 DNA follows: TGTGCCAGCAGCTTACTTCGGCTAGCGGGGATGGAGACCCAGTACTTC.

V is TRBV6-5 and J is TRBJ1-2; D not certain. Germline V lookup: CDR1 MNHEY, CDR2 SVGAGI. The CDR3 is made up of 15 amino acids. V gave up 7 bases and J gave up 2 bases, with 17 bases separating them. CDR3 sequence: CASTYGPGLNYGYTF. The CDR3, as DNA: TGTGCCAGCACCTACGGTCCAGGTTTGAACTATGGCTACACCTTC.

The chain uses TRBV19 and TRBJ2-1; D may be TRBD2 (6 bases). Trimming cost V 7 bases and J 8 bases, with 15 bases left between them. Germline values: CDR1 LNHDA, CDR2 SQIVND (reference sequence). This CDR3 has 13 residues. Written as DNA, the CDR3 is TGTGCCAGTACCTCAGTGGGGGAGGATGAGCAGTTCTTC. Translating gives CASTSVGEDEQFF.

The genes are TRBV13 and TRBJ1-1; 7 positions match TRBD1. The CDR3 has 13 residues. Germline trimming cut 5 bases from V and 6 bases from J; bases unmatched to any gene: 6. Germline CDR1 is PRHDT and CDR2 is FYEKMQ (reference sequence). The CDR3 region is CASSPGQRAEAFF. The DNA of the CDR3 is TGTGCCAGCAGCCCGGGACAGCGAGCTGAAGCTTTCTTT.

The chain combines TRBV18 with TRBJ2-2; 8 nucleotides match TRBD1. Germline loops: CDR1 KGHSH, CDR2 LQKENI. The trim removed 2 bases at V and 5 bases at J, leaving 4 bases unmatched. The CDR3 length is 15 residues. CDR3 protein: CASSPVRGRTGELFF. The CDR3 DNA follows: TGTGCCAGCTCACCAGTCAGGGGGCGGACCGGGGAGCTGTTTTTT.

Here the CDR3 DNA reads TGTGCCAGCAGACTAGCGGGCAATGAGCAGTTCTTC. Translating gives CASRLAGNEQFF. The chain is built from TRBV28 and TRBJ2-1; TRBD2 matches 9 bases. Trimming took 6 bases from V and 6 from J; bases not matched to a gene: 0. CDR1 is MDHEN and CDR2 is SYDVKM in the germline V gene. The CDR3 length is 12 residues. The variable domain in full, with the rest retrieved from reference TRBV28 and TRBJ2-1, is DVKVTQSSRYLVKRTGEKVFLECVQDMDHENMFWYRQDPGLGLRLIYFSYDVKMKEKGDIPEGYSVSREKKERFSLILESASTNQTSMYLCASRLAGNEQFFGPGTRLTVL.

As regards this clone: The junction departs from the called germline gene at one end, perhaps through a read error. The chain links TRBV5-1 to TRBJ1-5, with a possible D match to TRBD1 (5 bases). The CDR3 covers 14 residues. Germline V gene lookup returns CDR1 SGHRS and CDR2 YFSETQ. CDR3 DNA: TGCGCCCGCAGCGGGGGGGGAAGCAATCAGCCCCAGCATTTT. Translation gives CARSGGGSNQPQHF.

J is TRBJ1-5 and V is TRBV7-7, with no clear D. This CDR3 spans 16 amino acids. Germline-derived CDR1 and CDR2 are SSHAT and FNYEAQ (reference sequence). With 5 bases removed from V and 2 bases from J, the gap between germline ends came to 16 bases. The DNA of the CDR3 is TGTGCCAGCAGCCCCCCAGGCGATTTGGGCAATCAGCCCCAGCATTTT. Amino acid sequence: CASSPPGDLGNQPQHF.

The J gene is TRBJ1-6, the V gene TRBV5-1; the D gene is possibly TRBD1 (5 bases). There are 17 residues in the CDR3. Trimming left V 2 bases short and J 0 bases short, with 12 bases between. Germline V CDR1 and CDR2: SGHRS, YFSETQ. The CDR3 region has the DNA TGCGCCAGCAGCTTCGGCGGGACGAGCTCCTATAATTCACCCCTCCACTTT. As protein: CASSFGGTSSYNSPLHF.

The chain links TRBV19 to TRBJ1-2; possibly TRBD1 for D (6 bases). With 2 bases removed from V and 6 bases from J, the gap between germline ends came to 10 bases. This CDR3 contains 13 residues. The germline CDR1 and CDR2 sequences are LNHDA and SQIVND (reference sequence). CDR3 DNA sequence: TGTGCCAGTAGTATACGGCAGGGGAATGGCTACACCTTC. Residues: CASSIRQGNGYTF. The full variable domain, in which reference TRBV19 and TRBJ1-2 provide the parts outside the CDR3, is DGGITQSPKYLFRKEGQNVTLSCEQNLNHDAMYWYRQDPGQGLRLIYYSQIVNDFQKGDIAEGYSVSREKKESFPLTVTSAQKNPTAFYLCASSIRQGNGYTFGSGTRLTVV.

The CDR3 DNA sequence: TGTGCCAGCATTGTACGGGGGAACACTGAAGCTTTCTTT. It translates to CASIVRGNTEAFF. The V call is TRBV5-4, the J call TRBJ1-1; D is uncertain. This CDR3 is built from 13 residues. From germline, CDR1 is SGHNT and CDR2 YYREEE (reference sequence). Trimming took 6 bases from V and 1 from J, leaving 10 bases between them.